Described below is a single TCR beta chain sequence and its context. Methods used by the authors: ImmunoSEQ output lacked quality scores and full-length reads, limiting matched filtering. Generated by immunoSEQ multiplex PCR, the TCRdb table keeps only in-frame clones and is missing some. That table gives V, J and clone size, and the DNA gave D and trimming. The sample lists some 2 million clones, approximately 94% occurring once. These data are taken from a study of shared clonotypes between healthy human individuals. As defined, naive CD8 cells were CD45RO-negative and positively selected for CCR7, with terminally differentiated effector memory CD45RA+ cells excluded. All donors were healthy HIV-negative adults lacking recent acute infections or vaccinations. Germline CDR1 MNHEY, CDR2 SVGAGI. This CDR3 spans 15 amino acids. V lost 0 bases to trimming and J lost 8 bases; unmatched junction nucleotides: 4.

The sequenced sample consisted of naive CD8+ T cells sorted from blood. This clonotype originated in a man aged 18 to 29 in good health. The genes are TRBV6-5 and TRBJ2-1; 10 nucleotides agree with TRBD2. The CDR3, as DNA: TGTGCCAGCAGTTACTCGGGACTAGCGAGCGATGAGCAGTTCTTC. This sequence encodes CASSYSGLASDEQFF.